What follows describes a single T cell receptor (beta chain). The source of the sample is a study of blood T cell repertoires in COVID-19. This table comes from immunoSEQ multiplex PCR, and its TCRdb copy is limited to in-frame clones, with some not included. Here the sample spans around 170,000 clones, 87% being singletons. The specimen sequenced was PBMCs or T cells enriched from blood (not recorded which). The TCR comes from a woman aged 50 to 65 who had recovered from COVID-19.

CDR3 residues: CASTNLRGNTEAFF. CDR3 coding DNA: TGTGCCAGCACCAACCTTCGAGGGAACACTGAAGCTTTCTTT. The chain combines TRBV11-2 with TRBJ1-1; D is ambiguous. Trimming took off 7 bases at V and 1 base at J, with 13 bases between the two ends. This CDR3 contains 14 residues. CDR1 and CDR2 from the germline V gene are SGHAT and FQNNGV.